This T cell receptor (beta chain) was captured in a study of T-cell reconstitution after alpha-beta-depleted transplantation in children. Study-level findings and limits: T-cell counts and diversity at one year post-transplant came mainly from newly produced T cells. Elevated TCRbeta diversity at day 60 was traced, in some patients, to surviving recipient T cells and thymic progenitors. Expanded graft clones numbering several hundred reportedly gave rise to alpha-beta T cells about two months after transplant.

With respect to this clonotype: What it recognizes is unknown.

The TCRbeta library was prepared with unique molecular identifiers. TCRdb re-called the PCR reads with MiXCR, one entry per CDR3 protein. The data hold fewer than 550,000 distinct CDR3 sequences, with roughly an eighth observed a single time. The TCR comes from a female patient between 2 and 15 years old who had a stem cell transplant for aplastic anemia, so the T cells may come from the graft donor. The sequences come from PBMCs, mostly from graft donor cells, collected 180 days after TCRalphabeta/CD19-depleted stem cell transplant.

In DNA, the CDR3 is TGTGCCAGCAGCCCGAGGACTAGCGGGAGGGCCATAGACTACAATGAGCAGTTCTTC. Its translation is CASSPRTSGRAIDYNEQFF. The V gene is TRBV11-1, the J gene TRBJ2-1; 15 nucleotides match TRBD2. Germline V gene data show CDR1 as SGHAT and CDR2 as FQDESV (reference sequence). CDR3 length: 19 residues. Trimming removed 5 bases from V and 3 bases from J; junction bases left unmatched: 11.